This record covers a single TCR beta chain. The data were taken from a study of blood T cell repertoires in COVID-19. For the study at large: Samples of COVID-19 (acute and convalescent) were obtained from the United States, Italy and Spain. Sources were T cells, B-cell-depleted T cells, or PBMCs; the material itself was cDNA or gDNA.

Measured with immunoSEQ multiplex PCR; TCRdb has only the in-frame clones, and not every one. This table holds tens of thousands of clones, about four fifths found once. CDR1 and CDR2 (germline): LNHNV, YYDKDF (reference sequence). The CDR3 is 16 residues long. The V and J ends lost 0 bases and 0 bases respectively, with 12 bases between them. Sequences were obtained from peripheral blood. V usage is TRBV15 and J usage is TRBJ2-7; D is ambiguous. The receptor's source is a human donor in a cohort sampled during active COVID-19. As DNA, the CDR3 is TGTGCCACCAGCAGAGATCCCGAGGTGGTCTCCTACGAGCAGTACTTC. Protein: CATSRDPEVVSYEQYF.